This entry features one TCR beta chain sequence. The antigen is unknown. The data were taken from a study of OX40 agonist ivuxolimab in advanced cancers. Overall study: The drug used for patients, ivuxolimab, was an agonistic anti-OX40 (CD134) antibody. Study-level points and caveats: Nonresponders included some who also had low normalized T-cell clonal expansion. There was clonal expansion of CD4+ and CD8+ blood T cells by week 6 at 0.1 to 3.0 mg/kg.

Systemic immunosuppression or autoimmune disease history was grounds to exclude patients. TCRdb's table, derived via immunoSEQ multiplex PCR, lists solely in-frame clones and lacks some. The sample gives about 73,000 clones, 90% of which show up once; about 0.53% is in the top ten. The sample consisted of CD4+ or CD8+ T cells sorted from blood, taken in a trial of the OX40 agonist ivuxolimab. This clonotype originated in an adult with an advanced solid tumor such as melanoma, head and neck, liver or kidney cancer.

In DNA form, the CDR3 reads TGTGCCAGTAGTACTTCAGGCCACTCTGGAAACACCATATATTTT. Residues: CASSTSGHSGNTIYF. J is TRBJ1-3 and V is TRBV19; no definite D call. V was pared by 4 bases and J by 0 bases, with 10 bases between. This CDR3 has 15 amino acids. The germline V gene encodes CDR1 LNHDA and CDR2 SQIVND (reference sequence).